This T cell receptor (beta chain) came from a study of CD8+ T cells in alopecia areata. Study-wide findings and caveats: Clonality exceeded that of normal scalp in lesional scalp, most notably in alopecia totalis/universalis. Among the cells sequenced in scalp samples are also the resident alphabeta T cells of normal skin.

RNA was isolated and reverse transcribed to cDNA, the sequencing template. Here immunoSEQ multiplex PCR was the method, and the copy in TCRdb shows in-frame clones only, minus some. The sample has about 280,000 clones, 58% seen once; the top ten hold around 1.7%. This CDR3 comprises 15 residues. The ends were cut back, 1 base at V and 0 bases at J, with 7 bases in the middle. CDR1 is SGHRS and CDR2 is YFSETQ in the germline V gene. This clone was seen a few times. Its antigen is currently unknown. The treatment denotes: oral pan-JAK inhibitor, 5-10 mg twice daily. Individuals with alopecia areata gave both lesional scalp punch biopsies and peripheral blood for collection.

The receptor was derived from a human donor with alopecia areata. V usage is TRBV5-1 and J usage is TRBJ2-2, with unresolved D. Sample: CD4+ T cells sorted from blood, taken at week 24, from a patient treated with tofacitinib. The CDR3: CASSLYGPNTGELFF. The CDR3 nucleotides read TGCGCCAGCAGCTTGTACGGGCCGAACACCGGGGAGCTGTTTTTT.